This TCR beta chain was sequenced during a study of T cell responses to AZD1222 COVID-19 vaccine. General study points: The donor cohort was predominantly white British with a female majority, and clonal diversity may have been underestimated. Researchers report vaccine-associated CD4 TCRs spanning spike, with dominance at 160-218 and 743-854. Increased Spike-specific TCR breadth and depth were observed after two AZD1222 doses.

Sequenced by immunoSEQ multiplex PCR; TCRdb stores in-frame clones only, minus some. The sample includes 130,000 to 150,000 clones, about 90% seen only once; the top ten take about 1.9%. Notes on this clone: Its antigen remains unknown.

Germline V gene lookup returns CDR1 SGHNT and CDR2 YENEEA. The CDR3 has 15 residues. V was pared by 2 bases and J by 2 bases, with 13 bases between. The rearrangement links TRBV11-3 to TRBJ2-7; D gene unclear. The clonotype comes from an adult in good health. The material was peripheral blood, obtained on day 0 of AZD1222 vaccination. The CDR3 is CASSLRVGTPYEQYF. CDR3 DNA sequence: TGTGCCAGCAGCTTACGCGTGGGCACCCCCTACGAGCAGTACTTC.